This TCR beta chain came from a study of T cell changes during pregnancy in multiple sclerosis. Trimming cost V 1 base and J 4 bases; bases outside gene matches: 7. CDR1 SGDLS and CDR2 YYNGEE come from the germline V gene. The CDR3 extends over 16 amino acids. Produced via immunoSEQ multiplex PCR; TCRdb's table is partial and in-frame only. This sample carries tens of thousands of clones, under 95% of them seen once, and the ten largest clones take under 0.55%. The J gene is TRBJ2-2, the V gene TRBV9; TRBD1 agrees at 7 bases. The sequencing here drew on CD4+ T cells from peripheral blood mononuclear cells, taken after pregnancy. The receptor was isolated from a female donor with multiple sclerosis, enrolled in a pregnancy study. CDR3 sequence reads: CASSVFPDRATGELFF. The CDR3 DNA sequence: TGTGCCAGCAGCGTATTCCCTGACAGGGCCACCGGGGAGCTGTTTTTT.